Listed here are 18 T cell receptor beta chains from one sample, sequenced in a study of CD8+ T cells in alopecia areata. After isolation, RNA underwent reverse transcription to generate cDNA as the sequencing template. Sequencing used immunoSEQ multiplex PCR; TCRdb keeps in-frame clones, though not all of them. The sample consists of some 220,000 clones, more than 45% of them appearing once. The treatment: oral pan-JAK inhibitor, 5-10 mg twice daily. The specimen comprised CD4+ T cells sorted from blood, sampled at week 4, from a patient treated with tofacitinib. These receptors were collected from a human donor with alopecia areata.

The J gene is TRBJ1-1, the V gene TRBV5-1; weak D call: TRBD1 (5 bases). The V end lost 5 bases, the J end lost 3 bases, and 14 bases lay between the germline ends. The CDR3 spans 14 residues. Germline CDR1 SGHRS, CDR2 YFSETQ. CDR3 amino acids: CASRVSGADTEAFF. CDR3 DNA sequence: TGCGCCAGCAGGGTTTCCGGGGCAGACACTGAAGCTTTCTTT. The variable domain in full, with the rest retrieved from reference TRBV5-1 and TRBJ1-1, is KAGVTQTPRYLIKTRGQQVTLSCSPISGHRSVSWYQQTPGQGLQFLFEYFSETQRNKGNFPGRFSGRQFSNSRSEMNVSTLELGDSALYLCASRVSGADTEAFFGQGTRLTVV.

This chain connects TRBV29-1 to TRBJ2-7, with a weak D call TRBD1 (6 bases). The CDR3 runs to 12 residues. CDR1 and CDR2 from the germline V gene are SQVTM and ANQGSEA. V lost 2 bases and J 3 bases, leaving 8 bases between the germline ends. In nucleotides, the CDR3 is TGCAGCGTTGAACAAGGGGGCTACGAGCAGTACTTC. Translation gives CSVEQGGYEQYF.

The chain joins TRBV2 to TRBJ1-1, with D unresolved. From germline, CDR1 is SNHLY and CDR2 FYNNEI. This CDR3 spans 13 amino acids. Trimming cost V 8 bases and J 2 bases, with 12 bases left between them. As DNA, the CDR3 is TGTGCCAGCTTGGCGGGGTATAACACTGAAGCTTTCTTT. This sequence encodes CASLAGYNTEAFF.

The chain carries TRBV15 and TRBJ1-2; no firm D call. V lost 0 bases, J lost 8 bases, and 10 bases lay in between. The CDR3 loop spans 13 amino acids. CDR1 is LNHNV, CDR2 YYDKDF, per germline (reference sequence). The CDR3 region is CATSRDNQSGYTF. CDR3 coding DNA: TGTGCCACCAGCAGAGATAACCAGTCCGGCTACACCTTC.

This clone was seen ten or more times. The chain employs TRBV11-2 and TRBJ2-4; 13 nucleotides match TRBD2. The CDR3 is 17 amino acids. The junction had 3 bases not matched to a gene; V was cut back by 1 base and J by 3 bases. Germline-derived CDR1 and CDR2 are SGHAT and FQNNGV. DNA for the CDR3: TGTGCCAGCAGCTTAGGACTAGCGGGGGGCGGCAAAAACATTCAGTACTTC. Translated, it gives CASSLGLAGGGKNIQYF. The full variable domain, its missing parts supplied by reference TRBV11-2 and TRBJ2-4, is EAGVAQSPRYKIIEKRQSVAFWCNPISGHATLYWYQQILGQGPKLLIQFQNNGVVDDSQLPKDRFSAERLKGVDSTLKIQPAKLEDSAVYLCASSLGLAGGGKNIQYFGAGTRLSVL.

The gene calls are TRBV19 and TRBJ1-5, with D possibly matching TRBD1 (5 bases). The V gene lost 7 bases and the J gene lost 6 bases, with 16 bases spanning the gap. Germline CDR1 reads LNHDA; CDR2 reads SQIVND (reference sequence). The CDR3 loop spans 14 amino acids. This CDR3 is CASTPRTGGQPQHF. DNA for the CDR3: TGTGCCAGTACCCCTCGGACTGGGGGTCAGCCCCAGCATTTT.

The chain is built from TRBV5-1 and TRBJ1-6; no clear D. Deletions cut 4 bases from V and 7 bases from J, with 9 bases between. Germline values: CDR1 SGHRS, CDR2 YFSETQ. There are 13 residues in the CDR3. The CDR3 sequence is CASSQDLNSPLHF. In nucleotides, the CDR3 is TGCGCCAGCAGCCAAGACTTAAATTCACCCCTCCACTTT.

This sequence joins TRBV2 and TRBJ1-1; 10 nucleotides agree with TRBD1. CDR1 is SNHLY and CDR2 is FYNNEI in the germline V gene. V was pared by 5 bases and J by 5 bases, with 2 bases of the junction left unmatched. CDR3 size: 13 residues. The CDR3 region has the DNA TGTGCCAGCAGTCGACAGGGGGCTACTGAAGCTTTCTTT. Encoded protein: CASSRQGATEAFF.

The chain carries TRBV5-6 and TRBJ2-3, with D perhaps matching TRBD1 or TRBD2 (5 bases each). Germline assignment: CDR1 SGHDT and CDR2 YYEEEE. This CDR3 spans 15 amino acids. V gave up 4 bases and J gave up 1 base, with 13 bases separating them. Here the CDR3 reads CASSERVGRTDTQYF. DNA for the CDR3: TGTGCCAGCAGCGAGAGGGTGGGGCGCACAGATACGCAGTATTTT.

This clone showed up just a few times. The chain combines TRBV14 with TRBJ2-7; D is possibly TRBD2 (6 bases). The CDR3 is 16 amino acids. Germline values: CDR1 SGHDN, CDR2 FVKESK. Trimming removed 3 bases from V and 0 bases from J, with 15 bases in between. The CDR3 spells CASSQGGKDGSYEQYF. CDR3 DNA: TGTGCCAGCAGCCAGGGGGGTAAGGACGGCTCCTACGAGCAGTACTTC. Together with reference TRBV14 and TRBJ2-7, the CDR3 gives the full variable domain: EAGVTQFPSHSVIEKGQTVTLRCDPISGHDNLYWYRRVMGKEIKFLLHFVKESKQDESGMPNNRFLAERTGGTYSTLKVQPAELEDSGVYFCASSQGGKDGSYEQYFGPGTRLTVT.

This clone was found many times. This sample includes further DNA sequences coding for the same CDR3. The rearrangement joins TRBV10-3 to TRBJ2-3; 8 nucleotides line up with TRBD1. CDR3 length: 13 residues. Germline values: CDR1 ENHRY, CDR2 SYGVKD. V shed 6 bases, J shed 1 base, and the junction held 0 bases outside the gene matches. CDR3: CAIRDRGTDTQYF. CDR3 coding DNA: TGTGCCATCAGGGACAGGGGCACAGATACGCAGTATTTT.

The gene calls are TRBV7-3 and TRBJ2-3; 11 bases are shared with TRBD2. Per germline, CDR1 SGHTA and CDR2 FQGTGA. Unmatched junction bases numbered 6, after V lost 6 bases and J lost 1 base. The CDR3 totals 16 residues. The CDR3 DNA follows: TGTGCCAGCAGTCCAGTAGCGGGGGGGCGCACAGATACGCAGTATTTT. It encodes CASSPVAGGRTDTQYF.

The CDR3 loop is CASSGTSGSEGTQYF. CDR3 coding DNA: TGTGCCAGCAGCGGGACTAGCGGGTCTGAAGGGACGCAGTATTTT. The chain joins TRBV9 to TRBJ2-3, with 11 bases that match TRBD2. The length of the CDR3 is 15 residues. Trimming took 3 bases from V and 9 from J; bases not matched to a gene: 9. CDR1 and CDR2 (germline): SGDLS, YYNGEE.

This clone has a handful of counts. This chain uses TRBV7-2 with TRBJ1-1; D possibly corresponds to TRBD1 (6 bases). The germline V and J ends were trimmed by 5 bases and 5 bases, with 12 bases remaining between them. Germline lookup yields CDR1 SGHTA and CDR2 FQGNSA. The CDR3 runs 13 residues. Written as DNA, the CDR3 is TGTGCCAGCAGCCTCCTCAGGGGAACTGAAGCTTTCTTT. Translation gives CASSLLRGTEAFF.

This clone has just one count. J is TRBJ1-1 and V is TRBV29-1, with D unclear. Germline V gene sequence: CDR1 SQVTM, CDR2 ANQGSEA. This CDR3 spans 15 amino acids. V was clipped by 1 base and J by 1 base, with 13 bases between them. The CDR3 bases are TGCAGCGTTGAAGTAGGCCTCCGGGGGAACACTGAAGCTTTCTTT. It yields the protein CSVEVGLRGNTEAFF.

The gene calls are TRBV5-1 and TRBJ1-1; 10 nucleotides match TRBD1. Germline CDR1 SGHRS, CDR2 YFSETQ. After removal of 6 bases from V and 6 bases from J, the junction contained 20 bases not matched to a gene. CDR3 length equals 18 residues. CDR3 DNA: TGCGCCAGCAACAAAGAACTAGACAGGGGGCTTTCGGTCTCTGAAGCTTTCTTT. It encodes CASNKELDRGLSVSEAFF.

The chain uses TRBV2 and TRBJ1-6; D call uncertain. CDR1 and CDR2 (germline): SNHLY, FYNNEI. V lost 5 bases to trimming and J lost 7 bases, with 15 bases between them. The CDR3 contains 15 residues. In DNA form, the CDR3 reads TGTGCCAGCAGTCGGGCCCAGTCCGCCAATTCACCCCTCCACTTT. It translates to CASSRAQSANSPLHF. Combining the CDR3 with reference TRBV2 and TRBJ1-6 gives the whole variable domain EPEVTQTPSHQVTQMGQEVILRCVPISNHLYFYWYRQILGQKVEFLVSFYNNEISEKSEIFDDQFSVERPDGSNFTLKIRSTKLEDSAMYFCASSRAQSANSPLHFGNGTRLTVT.

The CDR3 loop is CASSLRENTEAFF. CDR3 in DNA: TGTGCCAGCAGCCTCAGGGAGAACACTGAAGCTTTCTTT. The rearrangement uses TRBV6-1 and TRBJ1-1; D might be TRBD1 (5 bases). Germline values: CDR1 MNHNS, CDR2 SASEGT. V gave up 6 bases and J gave up 1 base, with 9 bases separating them. The CDR3 covers 13 residues.